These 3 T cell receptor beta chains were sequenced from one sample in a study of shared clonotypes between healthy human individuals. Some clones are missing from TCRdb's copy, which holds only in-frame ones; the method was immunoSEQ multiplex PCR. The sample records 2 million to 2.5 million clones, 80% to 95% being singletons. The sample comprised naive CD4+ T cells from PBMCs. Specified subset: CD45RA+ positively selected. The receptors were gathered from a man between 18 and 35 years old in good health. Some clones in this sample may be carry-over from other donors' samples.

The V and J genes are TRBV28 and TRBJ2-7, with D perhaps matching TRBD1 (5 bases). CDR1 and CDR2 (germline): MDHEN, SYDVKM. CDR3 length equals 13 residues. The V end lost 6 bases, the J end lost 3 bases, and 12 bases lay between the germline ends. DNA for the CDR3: TGTGCCAGCAGACAGGCAGGAATCTACGAGCAGTACTTC. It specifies CASRQAGIYEQYF.

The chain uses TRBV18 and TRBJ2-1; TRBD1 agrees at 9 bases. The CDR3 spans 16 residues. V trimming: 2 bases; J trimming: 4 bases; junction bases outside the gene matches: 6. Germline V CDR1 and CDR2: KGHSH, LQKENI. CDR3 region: CASSPLGTGYYNEQFF. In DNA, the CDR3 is TGTGCCAGCTCACCATTGGGGACAGGGTATTACAATGAGCAGTTCTTC.

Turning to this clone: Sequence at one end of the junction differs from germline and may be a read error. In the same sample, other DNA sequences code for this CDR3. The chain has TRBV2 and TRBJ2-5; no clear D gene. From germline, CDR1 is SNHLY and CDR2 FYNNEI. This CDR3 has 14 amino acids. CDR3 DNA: TGTGCTAGCAGTGAAAAAACAGCCCAAGAGACCCAGTACTTC. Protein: CASSEKTAQETQYF.